A selection of T cell receptor beta chains follows, all from one sample in a study of T cells in Graves' hyperthyroidism and ophthalmopathy. One entry per CDR3 protein results from TCRdb running MiXCR on the multiplex PCR reads. This sample has 300,000 to 400,000 distinct CDR3 sequences, with roughly 14% found just once. The sample taken for sequencing was blood. The receptors stem from a woman aged 25 to 45 with Graves' ophthalmopathy. The CDR3 runs from the conserved cysteine through the conserved F or W. D genes are given only for firm matches. Clone size is given for some rows only: seen once, a few or many times, or a class if the clone is expanded.

many | TRBJ1-6 | NA | TRBV18 | 14 | CASSPPQVNSPLHF | TGTGCCAGCTCACCACCGCAGGTTAATTCACCCCTCCACTTT
NA | TRBJ2-4 | NA | TRBV6-1 | 16 | CASEPGGFQAENIQYF | TGTGCCAGTGAACCCGGGGGCTTTCAAGCCGAAAACATTCAGTACTTC
NA | TRBJ1-2 | TRBD1 | TRBV9 | 12 | CASTRQGIGYTF | TGTGCCAGCACCCGACAGGGGATTGGCTACACCTTC
few | TRBJ2-2 | NA | TRBV27 | 17 | CASSSLGRPRNTGELFF | TGTGCCAGCAGTTCACTCGGACGACCACGTAACACCGGGGAGCTGTTTTTT
many | TRBJ1-4 | NA | TRBV5-6 | 16 | CASSSYDKPTNEKLFF | TGTGCCAGCAGCTCTTATGACAAACCAACTAATGAAAAACTGTTTTTT
NA | TRBJ2-5 | NA | TRBV19 | 14 | CASSPRQIQETQYF | TGTGCCAGTAGTCCGAGACAGATCCAAGAGACCCAGTACTTC
many | TRBJ2-1 | NA | TRBV15 | 15 | CATSRLLETHNEQFF | TGTGCCACCAGCAGACTACTAGAGACTCACAATGAGCAGTTCTTC
few | TRBJ1-3 | NA | TRBV28 | 14 | CASSLGGPGNTIYF | TGTGCCAGCAGCCTCGGAGGACCCGGAAACACCATATATTTT
few | TRBJ2-2 | NA | TRBV24-1 | 17 | CATSDSEGTQNTGELFF | TGTGCCACCAGTGATTCAGAGGGGACACAGAACACCGGGGAGCTGTTTTTT
many | TRBJ2-7 | TRBD2 | TRBV7-9 | 15 | CASSGGGGNRNEQYF | TGTGCCAGCAGCGGGGGGGGGGGGAACCGAAACGAGCAGTACTTC
NA | TRBJ2-3 | NA | TRBV6-2/TRBV6-3 | 15 | CASTERVTGTDTQYF | TGTGCCAGCACTGAGAGGGTGACGGGGACAGATACGCAGTATTTT
many | TRBJ1-5 | NA | TRBV6-1 | 15 | CASSIGGQLNQPQHF | TGTGCCAGCAGTATCGGCGGACAGCTCAATCAGCCCCAGCATTTT
many | TRBJ2-7 | NA | TRBV28 | 12 | CASTRGAYEQYF | TGTGCCAGCACCCGAGGGGCCTACGAGCAGTACTTC